The 29 T cell receptor beta chains given below trace back to one sample, sequenced in a study of shared clonotypes between healthy human individuals (dated by TCRdb to 2020 to 2022). Libraries were constructed by the immunoSEQ multiplex PCR assay. TCRdb carries this immuneACCESS record with in-frame sequences only. Its versions omit some clonotypes, under half of them owing to an unresolved V gene in the studies checked, with the rest unexplained. For this sample the table gives around 2.1 million clones, of which roughly 95% were detected only once. The top ten hold roughly 0.13% of the sample. Sequenced input: naive CD4+ T cells sorted from blood. The sample's cell subset or site, from its label and the paper: CD45RA+ positively selected. These receptor sequences come from a man between 18 and 35 years old in good health.

The chain uses TRBV4-3 and TRBJ2-3, with 9 bases lining up with TRBD1. There are 14 residues in the CDR3. Germline V gene lookup returns CDR1 LGHNA and CDR2 YSLEER. V lost 5 bases to trimming and J lost 5 bases; unmatched junction nucleotides: 5. The CDR3 sequence: CASSIGTGIDTQYF. The CDR3 nucleotides read TGCGCCAGCAGCATAGGGACAGGGATAGATACGCAGTATTTT.

The V call is TRBV6-1, the J call TRBJ2-7; D unclear. The germline V gene encodes CDR1 MNHNS and CDR2 SASEGT. Trimming took off 6 bases at V and 5 bases at J, with 8 bases between the two ends. CDR3 length: 11 residues. The CDR3 DNA follows: TGTGCCAGCAGCGCCGCGGACGAGCAGTACTTC. Its translation: CASSAADEQYF.

The chain combines TRBV10-1 with TRBJ2-1; 10 bases line up with TRBD1. This CDR3 spans 16 amino acids. The V and J ends lost 5 bases and 4 bases, in that order; junction bases with no gene match: 8. Germline CDR1 is WNHNN and CDR2 is SYGVQD (reference sequence). The CDR3 here is CASSQGRTGGYNEQFF. The DNA of the CDR3 is TGCGCCAGCAGTCAGGGGCGGACAGGGGGATACAATGAGCAGTTCTTC.

The chain couples TRBV11-2 to TRBJ2-5; 8 nucleotides match TRBD2. Germline CDR1 and CDR2: SGHAT and FQNNGV. Trimming cost V 5 bases and J 2 bases; bases outside gene matches: 10. The CDR3 sequence is 16 residues long. The CDR3 here is CASSPGTRGAQETQYF. The CDR3, as DNA: TGTGCCAGCAGCCCAGGGACTAGGGGGGCACAAGAGACCCAGTACTTC.

This chain links TRBV6-6 with TRBJ1-4; tentatively, D is TRBD1 (5 bases). Germline CDR1 and CDR2: MNHNY and SVGAGI (reference sequence). This CDR3 contains 14 residues. V lost 7 bases and J lost 8, with 17 bases in between. The CDR3 nucleotides read TGTGCCAGCACCCCCGCGGGGGTGAGAGAAAAACTGTTTTTT. Its translation is CASTPAGVREKLFF.

The chain joins TRBV7-6 to TRBJ1-4, with 10 positions matching TRBD1. CDR1 is SGHVS and CDR2 is FNYEAQ in the germline V gene. V shed 5 bases, J shed 5 bases, and the junction held 8 bases outside the gene matches. CDR3 size: 16 residues. The CDR3 loop reads CASSIWGQGLNEKLFF. CDR3 nucleotide sequence: TGTGCCAGCAGCATATGGGGACAGGGGTTAAATGAAAAACTGTTTTTT.

Concerning this clone itself: Other DNA sequences in this sample translate to the same CDR3. This chain uses TRBV6-4 with TRBJ1-6, with unresolved D. The V gene's germline CDR1 is MRHNA and CDR2 SNTAGT. Trimming took off 0 bases at V and 7 bases at J, with 7 bases between the two ends. This CDR3 is built from 14 residues. The CDR3 DNA sequence: TGTGCCAGCAGTGACTCAGGGCTCAATTCACCCCTCCACTTT. Its protein is CASSDSGLNSPLHF.

The rearrangement links TRBV5-1 to TRBJ2-7; perhaps TRBD1 as D (5 bases). V was trimmed by 2 bases and J by 3 bases, leaving 15 bases between them. CDR1 and CDR2 from the germline V gene are SGHRS and YFSETQ. This CDR3 comprises 15 residues. The CDR3 bases are TGCGCCAGCAGCTTAGGGGCAGGGTCTTACTACGAGCAGTACTTC. It yields the protein CASSLGAGSYYEQYF.

J is TRBJ1-2 and V is TRBV19; TRBD1 matches at 10 bases. Losses at the gene ends were 6 bases for V and 7 bases for J; bases not matched to a gene: 17. CDR3 length: 17 amino acids. Germline loops: CDR1 LNHDA, CDR2 SQIVND (reference sequence). CDR3 region: CASRSFRGTGEGAGYTF. In nucleotides, the CDR3 is TGTGCCAGTAGATCTTTTCGCGGGACAGGGGAGGGGGCTGGCTACACCTTC.

The genes are TRBV7-9 and TRBJ2-7; D may correspond to TRBD1 or TRBD2 (6 bases each). Per germline, CDR1 SEHNR and CDR2 FQNEAQ (reference sequence). Trimming removed 6 bases from V and 5 bases from J, with 26 bases in between. The CDR3 contains 17 residues. This CDR3 is CASRPRVGGHSPHEQYF. CDR3 bases: TGTGCCAGCAGACCCAGGGTAGGGGGGCATTCCCCCCACGAGCAGTACTTC.

The V call is TRBV29-1, the J call TRBJ1-2; 7 positions match TRBD1. The CDR3 contains 12 residues. Germline CDR1 and CDR2: SQVTM and ANQGSEA. The trim removed 5 bases at V and 4 bases at J, leaving 4 bases unmatched. CDR3 nucleotides: TGCAGCGTTTATGGGACAGCCTATGGCTACACCTTC. Amino acid sequence: CSVYGTAYGYTF.

V usage is TRBV6-1 and J usage is TRBJ2-5; D not resolved. The CDR3 runs 12 residues. Germline V gene sequence: CDR1 MNHNS, CDR2 SASEGT. Trimming shortened V by 5 bases and J by 5 bases, and 9 bases separated the two germline ends. The CDR3 loop reads CASSTHGETQYF. In nucleotides, the CDR3 is TGTGCCAGCAGTACCCATGGGGAGACCCAGTACTTC.

The rearrangement uses TRBV14 and TRBJ2-1, with 11 positions matching TRBD1. The length of the CDR3 is 15 residues. Germline CDR1 is SGHDN and CDR2 is FVKESK. Trimming took 4 bases from V and 3 from J; bases not matched to a gene: 2. The CDR3 DNA reads as TGTGCCAGCAGCCCGGACAGGGGGCTCTACAATGAGCAGTTCTTC. Protein sequence: CASSPDRGLYNEQFF.

The rearrangement links TRBV5-3 to TRBJ2-2; 7 positions match TRBD1. TRBV5-3 is an ORF; its function is uncertain. This CDR3 has 16 residues. V trimming: 2 bases; J trimming: 0 bases; junction bases outside the gene matches: 4. CDR3: CARSFPGTANTGELFF. DNA of the CDR3: TGTGCCAGAAGCTTTCCCGGGACAGCGAACACCGGGGAGCTGTTTTTT.

V usage is TRBV29-1 and J usage is TRBJ1-4, with no clear D. CDR3 size: 13 residues. The germline CDR1 and CDR2 sequences are SQVTM and ANQGSEA. V lost 4 bases and J 5 bases, leaving 11 bases between the germline ends. CDR3 amino acids: CSVVPSGNEKLFF. The CDR3 nucleotides read TGCAGCGTTGTCCCCTCCGGGAATGAAAAACTGTTTTTT.

About this clone: In the same sample, other DNA sequences code for this CDR3. The genes are TRBV11-3 and TRBJ2-5; 7 positions agree with TRBD1. V shed 1 base and J 2 bases; nucleotides not matched to a gene: 4. The CDR3 consists of 15 residues. Per the germline V gene, CDR1 is SGHNT and CDR2 is YENEEA. The CDR3 nucleotides are TGTGCCAGCAGCTTAGGCGCCAGGGGGCAAGAGACCCAGTACTTC. This codes for CASSLGARGQETQYF.

V gene TRBV29-1 combines with J gene TRBJ2-7, with TRBD2 as a possible D gene (6 bases). The V gene lost 7 bases and the J gene lost 7 bases, with 17 bases spanning the gap. CDR3 length: 12 amino acids. Germline values: CDR1 SQVTM, CDR2 ANQGSEA. This chain's CDR3 is CSAHGQGGEQYF. CDR3 coding DNA: TGCAGCGCCCATGGGCAAGGAGGGGAGCAGTACTTC.

The rearrangement joins TRBV7-2 to TRBJ2-3; possibly TRBD2 for D (5 bases). CDR1 is SGHTA and CDR2 is FQGNSA in the germline V gene. This CDR3 has 16 amino acids. Trimming took 3 bases from V and 0 from J, leaving 13 bases between them. CDR3 coding DNA: TGTGCCAGCAGCTTCAGAGGGTGGTTTAGCACAGATACGCAGTATTTT. Its translation: CASSFRGWFSTDTQYF.

Regarding this clone: This specimen includes other DNA sequences encoding the same CDR3. V and J are TRBV11-2 and TRBJ2-2; D may match TRBD1 or TRBD2 (6 bases each). Germline loops: CDR1 SGHAT, CDR2 FQNNGV. V lost 4 bases to trimming and J lost 2 bases, with 11 bases between them. The CDR3 has 15 amino acids. The CDR3 DNA follows: TGTGCCAGCAGCTCCGGGGGCCTAAACACCGGGGAGCTGTTTTTT. Translated: CASSSGGLNTGELFF.

This rearrangement joins TRBV5-1 to TRBJ2-7; D gene uncertain. Looked up from germline, CDR1 is SGHRS and CDR2 is YFSETQ. The V and J ends lost 1 base and 0 bases respectively, with 8 bases between them. CDR3 length: 14 residues. CDR3 sequence: CASSLSLGSYEQYF. Written as DNA, the CDR3 is TGCGCCAGCAGCTTGAGTCTTGGCTCCTACGAGCAGTACTTC.

The chain joins TRBV11-2 to TRBJ2-5; the D gene is possibly TRBD2 (6 bases). There are 12 residues in the CDR3. Looked up from germline, CDR1 is SGHAT and CDR2 is FQNNGV. V shed 3 bases and J shed 9 bases, with 11 bases lying between them. The CDR3 sequence: CASSLGGGSQYF. In DNA form, the CDR3 reads TGTGCCAGCAGCTTGGGAGGCGGTTCCCAGTACTTC.

The chain has TRBV5-5 and TRBJ2-7; 11 nucleotides align to TRBD2. CDR1 and CDR2 (germline): SGHKS, YYEKEE (reference sequence). The CDR3 has 15 residues. Trimming removed 4 bases from V and 6 bases from J; junction bases left unmatched: 9. The CDR3 region is CASSGPLAGVGEQYF. In DNA, the CDR3 is TGTGCCAGCAGCGGACCACTAGCGGGAGTAGGCGAGCAGTACTTC.

The rearrangement joins TRBV10-2 to TRBJ2-2, with TRBD1 matching 9 bases. The germline V gene has CDR1 WSHSY and CDR2 SAAADI. There are 15 residues in the CDR3. V was pared by 10 bases and J by 5 bases, with 11 bases of the junction left unmatched. Here the CDR3 reads CAISPQGANTGELFF. Here the CDR3 DNA reads TGCGCCATTAGCCCACAGGGGGCAAATACCGGGGAGCTGTTTTTT.

The gene calls are TRBV6-6 and TRBJ1-2; 10 bases fit TRBD1. The CDR3 consists of 15 residues. V dropped 4 bases and J dropped 7; count of bases not matched to a gene: 9. Germline V gene lookup returns CDR1 MNHNY and CDR2 SVGAGI (reference sequence). CDR3 in amino acids: CASSFLDRGRPGYTF. CDR3 coding DNA: TGTGCCAGCAGTTTCCTCGACAGGGGGCGACCTGGCTACACCTTC.

V and J are TRBV29-1 and TRBJ1-2, with D maybe TRBD1 (5 bases). Germline V gene lookup returns CDR1 SQVTM and CDR2 ANQGSEA. The CDR3 has 13 amino acids. V was pared by 4 bases and J by 4 bases, with 13 bases between. The CDR3 spells CSVVRGKPYGYTF. The CDR3 DNA reads TGCAGCGTTGTAAGGGGAAAACCCTATGGCTACACCTTC.

This chain uses TRBV7-2 with TRBJ2-7; D is uncertain. In germline, CDR1 is SGHTA, CDR2 FQGNSA. The CDR3 has 12 residues. The germline V and J ends were trimmed by 5 bases and 2 bases, with 7 bases remaining between them. CDR3 in amino acids: CASSRRAYEQYF. CDR3 DNA sequence: TGTGCCAGCAGCCGAAGAGCCTACGAGCAGTACTTC.

The rearrangement joins TRBV27 to TRBJ1-2; 10 bases match TRBD1. CDR3 size: 15 residues. V lost 4 bases to trimming and J lost 7 bases; unmatched junction nucleotides: 9. The germline gives CDR1 MNHEY, CDR2 SMNVEV (reference sequence). This CDR3 reads CASSSYSGQGGGYTF. The CDR3 coding sequence is TGTGCCAGCAGTTCGTATTCTGGACAGGGGGGTGGCTACACCTTC.

The rearrangement uses TRBV7-8 and TRBJ2-7; D may be TRBD1 or TRBD2 (5 bases each). CDR1 SGHVS and CDR2 FQNEAQ come from the germline V gene. There are 14 residues in the CDR3. Trimming removed 7 bases from V and 2 bases from J, with 15 bases in between. In nucleotides, the CDR3 is TGTGCCAGCAAAGGGACGATGTCTCCCTACGAGCAGTACTTC. Protein sequence: CASKGTMSPYEQYF.

The chain is built from TRBV4-3 and TRBJ1-1; possibly TRBD1 for D (6 bases). The CDR3 has 15 residues. V lost 1 base and J lost 0, with 9 bases in between. Germline V gene sequence: CDR1 LGHNA, CDR2 YSLEER. In DNA, the CDR3 is TGCGCCAGCAGCCAAGGAGGGGGTTTGAACACTGAAGCTTTCTTT. This encodes CASSQGGGLNTEAFF.